The entry that follows covers one T cell receptor beta chain sequence. The antigen is not known. These data originate in a study of vaccination and CD4 T cells after COVID-19. As to treatment: approximately nine-day PBMC culture with coronavirus spike peptide pools or control peptides (ViraFEST assay). Unexposed donor CD4+ T cells predated the COVID-19 pandemic, collected 2011-2018. Sequenced with the Oncomine TCR Beta short-read assay was DNA taken from cultured CD4+ T cells. TCRdb reprocessed the PCR reads with MiXCR, giving one entry per CDR3 protein. The sample consists of around 6,400 distinct CDR3 sequences, about 44% of them appearing once. Germline V lookup: CDR1 MNHNS, CDR2 SASEGT. V gave up 5 bases and J gave up 3 bases; unmatched junction bases: 3. The CDR3 loop spans 14 amino acids.

The TCR was taken from a human donor in good health. V is TRBV6-1 and J is TRBJ2-3, with 9 bases lining up with TRBD1. Sequencing was performed on CD4+ T cells from blood, cultured in vitro. DNA for the CDR3: TGTGCCAGCAGTCGGGACAGGGCTACAGATACGCAGTATTTT. Translated: CASSRDRATDTQYF.